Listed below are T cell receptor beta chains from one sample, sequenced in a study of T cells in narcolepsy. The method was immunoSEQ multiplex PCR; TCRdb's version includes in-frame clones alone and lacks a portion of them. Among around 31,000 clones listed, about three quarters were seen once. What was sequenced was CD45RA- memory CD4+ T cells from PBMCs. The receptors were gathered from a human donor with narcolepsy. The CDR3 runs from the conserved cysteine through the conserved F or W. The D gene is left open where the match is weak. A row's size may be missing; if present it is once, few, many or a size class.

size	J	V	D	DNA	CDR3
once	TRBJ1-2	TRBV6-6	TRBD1	TGTGCCAGCAGTTACGACAGGGCGCCCTATGGCTACACCTTC	CASSYDRAPYGYTF
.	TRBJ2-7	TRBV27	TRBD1	TGTGCCAGCAGTTTCCGGGACAGGGGCCACGGCGAGCAGTACTTC	CASSFRDRGHGEQYF
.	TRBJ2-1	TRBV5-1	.	TGCGCCAGCAGCATACGGGGGTTCCTCAATGAGCAGTTCTTC	CASSIRGFLNEQFF
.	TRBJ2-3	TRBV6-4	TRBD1	TGTGCCAGCAGTGTCGACAGGGCAGATACGCAGTATTTT	CASSVDRADTQYF
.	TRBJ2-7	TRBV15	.	TGTGCCACCAGCAGAGACTTGGGGGGCTCCGAGCAGTACTTC	CATSRDLGGSEQYF
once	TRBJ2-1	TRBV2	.	TGTGCCAGCAGTGATGGTCGTCTTCTAACCAGCTCCTACAATGAGCAGTTCTTC	CASSDGRLLTSSYNEQFF
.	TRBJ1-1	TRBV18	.	TGTGCCAGCTCACCACCGGTGGGGCGCGTGAACACTGAAGCTTTCTTT	CASSPPVGRVNTEAFF
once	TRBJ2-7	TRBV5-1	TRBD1	TGCGCCAGCAGCCATGAGCCAGGGGGCACCTACGAGCAGTACTTC	CASSHEPGGTYEQYF
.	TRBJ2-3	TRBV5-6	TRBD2	TGTGCCAGCAGCTTTCGTCTAGCGGGAGCGACAGATACGCAGTATTTT	CASSFRLAGATDTQYF
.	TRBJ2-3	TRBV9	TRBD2	TGTGCCAGCAGCGCCGGGACTAGCGGGGCCTTTAAGTATTTT	CASSAGTSGAFKYF
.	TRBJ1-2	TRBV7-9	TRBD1	TGTGCCAGCAGCCGCGAACGCGGGACAGGGGGCAACTATGGCTACACCTTC	CASSRERGTGGNYGYTF
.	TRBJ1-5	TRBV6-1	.	TGTGCCAGCAGTGAAGGAAGAGGGCTTGGACAGCCCCAGCATTTT	CASSEGRGLGQPQHF
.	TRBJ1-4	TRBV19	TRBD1	TGTGCCAGTACCTACCTCAGGGGGGAAAAACTGTTTTTT	CASTYLRGEKLFF
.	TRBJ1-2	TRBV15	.	TGTGCCACCAGCAGAGATAGGGGGATCGTGGGCTACACCTTC	CATSRDRGIVGYTF
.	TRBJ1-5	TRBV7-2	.	TGTGCCAGCAGCTCCCGGGGTGGCCAGCCCCAGCATTTT	CASSSRGGQPQHF
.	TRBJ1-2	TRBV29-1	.	TGCAGCGTTGAAGATCGTCAGGGAGGGCGGGGCTACACCTTC	CSVEDRQGGRGYTF
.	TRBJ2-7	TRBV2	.	TGTGCCAGCAGTCCCGAGGTGGCGTCTGGGACTCAGTACTTC	CASSPEVASGTQYF
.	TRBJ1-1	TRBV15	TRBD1	TGTGCCACCAGCAAGACAGGGGTGGAGTGGGCTGAAGCTTTCTTT	CATSKTGVEWAEAFF
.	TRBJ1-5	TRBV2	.	TGTGCCAGCAGGAGATTGACGGGAATGGATCAGCCCCAGCATTTT	CASRRLTGMDQPQHF
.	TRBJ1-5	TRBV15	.	TGTGCCACCAGCCCGGACGGGAAATCCAATCAGCCCCAGCATTTT	CATSPDGKSNQPQHF
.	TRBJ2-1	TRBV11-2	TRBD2	TGTGCCAGCAGCTTTAGCGGGAGGGTCCACAATGAGCAGTTCTTC	CASSFSGRVHNEQFF